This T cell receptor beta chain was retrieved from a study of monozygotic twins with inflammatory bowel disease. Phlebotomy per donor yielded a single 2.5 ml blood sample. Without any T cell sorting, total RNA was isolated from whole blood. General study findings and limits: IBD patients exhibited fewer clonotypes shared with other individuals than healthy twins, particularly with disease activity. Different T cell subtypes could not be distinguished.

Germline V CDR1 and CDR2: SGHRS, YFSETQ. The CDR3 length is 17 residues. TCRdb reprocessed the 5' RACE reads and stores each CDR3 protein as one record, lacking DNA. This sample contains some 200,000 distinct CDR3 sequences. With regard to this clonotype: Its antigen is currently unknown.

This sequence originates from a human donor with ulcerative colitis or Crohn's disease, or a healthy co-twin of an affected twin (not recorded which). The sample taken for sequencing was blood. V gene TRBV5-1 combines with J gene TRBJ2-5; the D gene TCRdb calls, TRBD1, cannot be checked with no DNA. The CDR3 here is CASSSYLLVGVSETQYF.